This T cell receptor gamma chain was documented in a study of human gamma delta and Vdelta1 T cells. This clone has only a few counts. Its target is not known. TCRdb reapplied CATT to the PCR reads. The sample includes almost 9,000 gamma-chain clones, 45% seen only once; the top ten take 2.5%. J was trimmed by 2 bases and V by 0 bases; bases with no gene match: 7. This CDR3 has 15 amino acids. Germline values: CDR1 EGSNGY, CDR2 YDSYNSKV. The receptor was derived from a human donor in good health. This chain joins TRGV2 and TRGJ1 or TRGJ2. The sample taken for sequencing was Vdelta1 gamma-delta T cells from blood grown in culture (DOT cells). CDR3 sequence: CATWDGPGDYYKKLF. The CDR3 bases are TGTGCCACCTGGGACGGGCCGGGGGATTATTATAAGAAACTCTTT.